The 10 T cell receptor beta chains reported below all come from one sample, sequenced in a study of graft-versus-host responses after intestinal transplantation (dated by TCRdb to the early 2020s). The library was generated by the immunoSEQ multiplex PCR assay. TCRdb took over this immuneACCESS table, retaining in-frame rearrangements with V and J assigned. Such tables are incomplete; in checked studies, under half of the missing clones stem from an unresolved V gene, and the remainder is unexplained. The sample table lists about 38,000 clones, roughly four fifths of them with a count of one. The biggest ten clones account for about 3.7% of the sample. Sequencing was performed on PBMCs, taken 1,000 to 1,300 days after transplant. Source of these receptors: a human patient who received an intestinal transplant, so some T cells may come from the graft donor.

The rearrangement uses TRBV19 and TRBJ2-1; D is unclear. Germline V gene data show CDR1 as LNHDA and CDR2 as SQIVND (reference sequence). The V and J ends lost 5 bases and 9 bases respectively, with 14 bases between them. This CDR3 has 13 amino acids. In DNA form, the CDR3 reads TGTGCCAGTAGTCCTCTCGGACGGACTGAGCAGTTCTTC. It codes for CASSPLGRTEQFF.

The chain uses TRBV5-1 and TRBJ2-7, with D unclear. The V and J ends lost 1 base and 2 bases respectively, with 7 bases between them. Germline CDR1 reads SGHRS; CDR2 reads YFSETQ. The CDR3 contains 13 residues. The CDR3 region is CASSLNGPYEQYF. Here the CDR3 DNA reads TGCGCCAGCAGCTTGAACGGTCCCTACGAGCAGTACTTC.

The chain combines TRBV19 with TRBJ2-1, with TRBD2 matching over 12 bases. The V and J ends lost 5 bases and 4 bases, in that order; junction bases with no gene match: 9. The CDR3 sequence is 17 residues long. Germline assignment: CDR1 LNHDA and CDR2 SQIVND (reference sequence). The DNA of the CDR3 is TGTGCCAGTAGTCCTGCGGGACTAGCGGGCAGATACAATGAGCAGTTCTTC. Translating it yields CASSPAGLAGRYNEQFF.

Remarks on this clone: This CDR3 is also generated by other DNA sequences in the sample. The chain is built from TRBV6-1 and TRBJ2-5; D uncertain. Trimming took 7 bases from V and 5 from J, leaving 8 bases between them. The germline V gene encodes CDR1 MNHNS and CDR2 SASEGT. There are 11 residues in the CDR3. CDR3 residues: CASKIGETQYF. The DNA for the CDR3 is TGTGCCAGCAAGATAGGGGAGACCCAGTACTTC.

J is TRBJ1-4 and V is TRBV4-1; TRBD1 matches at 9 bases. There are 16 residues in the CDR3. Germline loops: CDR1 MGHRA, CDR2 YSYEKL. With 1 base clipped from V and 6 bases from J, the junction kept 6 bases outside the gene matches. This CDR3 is CASSQGQGDGYEKLFF. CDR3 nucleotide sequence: TGCGCCAGCAGCCAAGGACAGGGGGACGGTTATGAAAAACTGTTTTTT.

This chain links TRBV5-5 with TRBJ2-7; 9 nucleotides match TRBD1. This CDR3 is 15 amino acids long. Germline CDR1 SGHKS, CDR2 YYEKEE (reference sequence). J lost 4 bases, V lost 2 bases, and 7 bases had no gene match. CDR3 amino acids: CASSLRAGQGYEQYF. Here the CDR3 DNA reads TGTGCCAGCAGCTTAAGAGCGGGACAGGGTTACGAGCAGTACTTC.

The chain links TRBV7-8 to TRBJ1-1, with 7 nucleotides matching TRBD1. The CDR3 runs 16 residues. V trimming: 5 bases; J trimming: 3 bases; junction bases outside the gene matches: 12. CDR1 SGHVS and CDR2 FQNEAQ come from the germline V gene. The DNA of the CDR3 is TGTGCCAGCAGCCTGGGACGGGCAGGGGGTGACACTGAAGCTTTCTTT. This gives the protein CASSLGRAGGDTEAFF.

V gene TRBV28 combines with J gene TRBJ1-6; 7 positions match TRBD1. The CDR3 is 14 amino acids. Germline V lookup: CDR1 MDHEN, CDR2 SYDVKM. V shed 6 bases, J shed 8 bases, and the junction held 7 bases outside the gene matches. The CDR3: CASRSTGAHSPLHF. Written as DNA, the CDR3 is TGTGCCAGCAGGTCCACAGGGGCCCATTCACCCCTCCACTTT.

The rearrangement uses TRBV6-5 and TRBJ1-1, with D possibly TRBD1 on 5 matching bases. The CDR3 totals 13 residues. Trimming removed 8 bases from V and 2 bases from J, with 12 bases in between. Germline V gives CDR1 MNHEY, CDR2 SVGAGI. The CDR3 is CASAQGKNTEAFF. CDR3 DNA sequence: TGTGCCAGCGCCCAGGGTAAAAACACTGAAGCTTTCTTT.

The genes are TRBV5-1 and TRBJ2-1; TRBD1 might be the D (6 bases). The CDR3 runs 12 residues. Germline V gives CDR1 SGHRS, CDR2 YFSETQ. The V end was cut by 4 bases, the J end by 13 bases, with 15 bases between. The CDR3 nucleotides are TGCGCCAGCAGCCTCCCCTCGGACAGCCAGTTCTTC. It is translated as CASSLPSDSQFF.